This TCR beta chain appears in the sequencing data of a study of blood T cell repertoires in COVID-19. V shed 4 bases and J shed 3 bases, with 10 bases lying between them. The CDR3 runs to 14 residues. Germline V gene sequence: CDR1 SNHLY, CDR2 FYNNEI. The assay was immunoSEQ multiplex PCR, and TCRdb's table has in-frame clones only and misses some. The sample has approximately 290,000 clones, 70% to 90% seen once; the top ten hold roughly 0.87%. The sample comprised peripheral blood. The genes are TRBV2 and TRBJ1-5; the D gene is possibly TRBD1 (5 bases). The clonotype comes from a human donor with COVID-19, enrolled during active disease. The donor label of this sample is uncertain. For the CDR3, the DNA is TGTGCCAGCAGTGCACGACAGTTCAATCAGCCCCAGCATTTT. Residues: CASSARQFNQPQHF.